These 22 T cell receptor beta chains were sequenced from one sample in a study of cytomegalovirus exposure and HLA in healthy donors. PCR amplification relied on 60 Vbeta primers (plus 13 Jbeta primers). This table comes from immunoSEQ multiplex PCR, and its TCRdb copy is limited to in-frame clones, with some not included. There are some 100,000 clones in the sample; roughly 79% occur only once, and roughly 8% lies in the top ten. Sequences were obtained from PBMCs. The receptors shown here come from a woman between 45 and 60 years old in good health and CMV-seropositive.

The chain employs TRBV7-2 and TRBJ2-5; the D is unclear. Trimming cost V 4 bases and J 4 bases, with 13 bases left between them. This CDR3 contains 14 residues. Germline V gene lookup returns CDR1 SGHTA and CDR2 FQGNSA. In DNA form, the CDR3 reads TGTGCCAGCAGCTCGATGGGTACAGTAGAGACCCAGTACTTC. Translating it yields CASSSMGTVETQYF. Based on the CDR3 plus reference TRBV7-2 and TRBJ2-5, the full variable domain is GAGVSQSPSNKVTEKGKDVELRCDPISGHTALYWYRQSLGQGLEFLIYFQGNSAPDKSGLPSDRFSAERTGGSVSTLTIQRTQQEDSAVYLCASSSMGTVETQYFGPGTRLLVL.

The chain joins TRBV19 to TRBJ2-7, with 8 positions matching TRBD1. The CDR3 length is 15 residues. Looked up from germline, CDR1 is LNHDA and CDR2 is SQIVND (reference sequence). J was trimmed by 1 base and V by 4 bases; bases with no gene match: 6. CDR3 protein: CASSTGQAPSYEQYF. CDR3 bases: TGTGCCAGTAGTACGGGACAGGCACCATCCTACGAGCAGTACTTC. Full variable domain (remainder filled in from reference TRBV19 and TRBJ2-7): DGGITQSPKYLFRKEGQNVTLSCEQNLNHDAMYWYRQDPGQGLRLIYYSQIVNDFQKGDIAEGYSVSREKKESFPLTVTSAQKNPTAFYLCASSTGQAPSYEQYFGPGTRLTVT.

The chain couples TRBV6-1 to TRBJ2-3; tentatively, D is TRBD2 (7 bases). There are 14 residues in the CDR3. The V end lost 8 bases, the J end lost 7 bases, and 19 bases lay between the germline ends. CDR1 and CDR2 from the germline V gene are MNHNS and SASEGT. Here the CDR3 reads CASSTVEGGNTQYF. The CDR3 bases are TGTGCCAGCTCAACCGTTGAGGGGGGGAATACGCAGTATTTT.

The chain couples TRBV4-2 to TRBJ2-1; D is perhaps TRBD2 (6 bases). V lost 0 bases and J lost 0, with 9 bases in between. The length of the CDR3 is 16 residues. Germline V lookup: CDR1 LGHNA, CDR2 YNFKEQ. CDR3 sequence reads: CASSQEGRGSYNEQFF. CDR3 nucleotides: TGTGCCAGCAGCCAAGAAGGGCGGGGCTCCTACAATGAGCAGTTCTTC.

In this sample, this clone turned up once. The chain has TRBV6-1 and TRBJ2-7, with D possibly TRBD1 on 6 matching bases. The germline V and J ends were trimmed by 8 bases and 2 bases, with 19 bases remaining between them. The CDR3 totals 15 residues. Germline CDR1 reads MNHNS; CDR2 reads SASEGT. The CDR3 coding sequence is TGTGCCAGCCAGGGGTCGCAGGGGAGTGCCTACGAGCAGTACTTC. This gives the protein CASQGSQGSAYEQYF.

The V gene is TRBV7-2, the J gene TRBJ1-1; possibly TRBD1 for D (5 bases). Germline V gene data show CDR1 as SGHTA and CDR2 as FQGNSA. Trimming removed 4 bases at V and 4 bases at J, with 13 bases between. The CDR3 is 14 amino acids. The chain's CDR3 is CASSSKVGGTEAFF. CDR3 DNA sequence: TGTGCCAGCAGCTCAAAGGTCGGGGGCACTGAAGCTTTCTTT.

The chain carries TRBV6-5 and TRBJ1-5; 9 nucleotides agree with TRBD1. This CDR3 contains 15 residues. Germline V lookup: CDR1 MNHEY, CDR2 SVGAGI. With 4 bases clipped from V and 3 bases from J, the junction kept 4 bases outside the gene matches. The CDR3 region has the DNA TGTGCCAGCAGTTCCACAGGGGGCTTCAATCAGCCCCAGCATTTT. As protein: CASSSTGGFNQPQHF.

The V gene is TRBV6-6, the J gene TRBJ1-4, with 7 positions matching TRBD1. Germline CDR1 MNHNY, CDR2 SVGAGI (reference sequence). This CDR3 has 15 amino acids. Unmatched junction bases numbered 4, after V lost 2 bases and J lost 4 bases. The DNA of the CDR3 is TGTGCCAGCAGTTACAGGGGGCGCCTTAATGAAAAACTGTTTTTT. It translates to CASSYRGRLNEKLFF.

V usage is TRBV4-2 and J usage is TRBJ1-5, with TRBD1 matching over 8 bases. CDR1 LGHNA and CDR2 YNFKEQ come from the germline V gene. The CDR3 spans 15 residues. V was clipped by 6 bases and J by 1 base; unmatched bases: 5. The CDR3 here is CASSRDRGSNQPQHF. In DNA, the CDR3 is TGTGCCAGCAGTCGAGACAGGGGCAGCAATCAGCCCCAGCATTTT.

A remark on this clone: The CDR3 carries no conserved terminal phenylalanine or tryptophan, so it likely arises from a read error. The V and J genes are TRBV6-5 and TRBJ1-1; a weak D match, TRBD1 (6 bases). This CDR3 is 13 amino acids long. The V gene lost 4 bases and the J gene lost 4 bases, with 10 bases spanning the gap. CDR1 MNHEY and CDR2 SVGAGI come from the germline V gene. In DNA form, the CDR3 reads TGTGCCAGCAGTTTGGGGGGGCCCACTGAAGCTTTCCTT. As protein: CASSLGGPTEAFL.

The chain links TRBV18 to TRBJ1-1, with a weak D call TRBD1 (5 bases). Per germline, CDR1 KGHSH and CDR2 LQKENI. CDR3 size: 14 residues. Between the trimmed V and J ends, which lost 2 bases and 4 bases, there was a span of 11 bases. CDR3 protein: CASSPGYRGTEAFF. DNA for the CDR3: TGTGCCAGCTCACCAGGGTATAGGGGCACTGAAGCTTTCTTT.

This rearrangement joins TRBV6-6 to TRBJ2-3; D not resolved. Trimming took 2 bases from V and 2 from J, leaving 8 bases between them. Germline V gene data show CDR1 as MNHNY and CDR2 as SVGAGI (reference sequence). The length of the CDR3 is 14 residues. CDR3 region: CASSYGQNTDTQYF. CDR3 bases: TGTGCCAGCAGTTACGGGCAGAACACAGATACGCAGTATTTT.

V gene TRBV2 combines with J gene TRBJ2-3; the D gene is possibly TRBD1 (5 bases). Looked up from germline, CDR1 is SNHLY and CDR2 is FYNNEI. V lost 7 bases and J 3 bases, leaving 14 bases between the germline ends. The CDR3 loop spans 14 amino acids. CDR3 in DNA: TGTGCCAGCAATGCACCCAGGGAAACAGATACGCAGTATTTT. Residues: CASNAPRETDTQYF.

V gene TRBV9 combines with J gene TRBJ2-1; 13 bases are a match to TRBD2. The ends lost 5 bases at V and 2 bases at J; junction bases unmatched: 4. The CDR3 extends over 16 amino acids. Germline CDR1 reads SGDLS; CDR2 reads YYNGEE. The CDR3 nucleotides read TGTGCCAGCAGTGGACTAGCGGGAGAAGCCTACAATGAGCAGTTCTTC. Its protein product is CASSGLAGEAYNEQFF.

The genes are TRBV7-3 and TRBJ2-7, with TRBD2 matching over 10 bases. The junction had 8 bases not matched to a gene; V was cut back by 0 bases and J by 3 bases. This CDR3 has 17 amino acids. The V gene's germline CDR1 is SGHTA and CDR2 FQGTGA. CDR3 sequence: CASSLTGTSGVVYEQYF. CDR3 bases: TGTGCCAGCAGCTTAACGGGAACTAGCGGGGTAGTCTACGAGCAGTACTTC.

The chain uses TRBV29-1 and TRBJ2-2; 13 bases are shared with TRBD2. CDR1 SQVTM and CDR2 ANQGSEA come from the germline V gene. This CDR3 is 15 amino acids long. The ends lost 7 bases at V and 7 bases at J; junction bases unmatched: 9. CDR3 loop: CSASLAGGPGGELFF. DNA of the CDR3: TGCAGCGCCTCACTAGCGGGAGGGCCCGGCGGGGAGCTGTTTTTT.

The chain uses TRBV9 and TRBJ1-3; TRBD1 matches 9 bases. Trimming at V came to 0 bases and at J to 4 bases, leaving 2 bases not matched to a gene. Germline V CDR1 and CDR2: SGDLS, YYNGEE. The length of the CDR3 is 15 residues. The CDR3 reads CASSVGGTGGNTIYF. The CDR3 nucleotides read TGTGCCAGCAGCGTAGGAGGGACAGGGGGAAACACCATATATTTT. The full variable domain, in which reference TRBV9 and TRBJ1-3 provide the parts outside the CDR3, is DSGVTQTPKHLITATGQRVTLRCSPRSGDLSVYWYQQSLDQGLQFLIQYYNGEERAKGNILERFSAQQFPDLHSELNLSSLELGDSALYFCASSVGGTGGNTIYFGEGSWLTVV.

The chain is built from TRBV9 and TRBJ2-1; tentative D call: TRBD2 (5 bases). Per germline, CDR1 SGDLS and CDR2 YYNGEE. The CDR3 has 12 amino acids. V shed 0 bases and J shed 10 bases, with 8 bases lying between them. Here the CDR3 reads CASSVVGGEQFF. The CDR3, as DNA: TGTGCCAGCAGCGTAGTGGGCGGGGAGCAGTTCTTC.

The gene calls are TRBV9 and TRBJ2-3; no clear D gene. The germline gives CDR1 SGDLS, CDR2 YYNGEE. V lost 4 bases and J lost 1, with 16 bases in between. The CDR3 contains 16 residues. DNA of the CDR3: TGTGCCAGCAGCCCCCCCGTGGGCCTCCGCACAGATACGCAGTATTTT. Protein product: CASSPPVGLRTDTQYF.

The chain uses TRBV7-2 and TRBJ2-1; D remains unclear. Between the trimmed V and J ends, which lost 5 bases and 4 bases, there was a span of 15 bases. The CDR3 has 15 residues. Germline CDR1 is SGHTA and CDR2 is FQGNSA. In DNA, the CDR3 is TGTGCCAGCAGCACCGGGTACAATTTTTACAATGAGCAGTTCTTC. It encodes CASSTGYNFYNEQFF.

The CDR3 here is CASSPGSSGVDEQYF. DNA for the CDR3: TGTGCCAGCTCACCAGGGTCTAGCGGTGTGGACGAGCAGTACTTC. V gene TRBV18 combines with J gene TRBJ2-7, with 7 bases fitting TRBD2. The V segment lost 2 bases and the J segment 5 bases; nucleotides outside the gene matches: 9. Germline values: CDR1 KGHSH, CDR2 LQKENI. CDR3 length: 15 amino acids.

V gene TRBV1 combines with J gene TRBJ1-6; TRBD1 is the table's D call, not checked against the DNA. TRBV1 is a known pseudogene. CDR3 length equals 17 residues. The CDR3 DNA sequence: TGCACCAGCAGCCAACCAGGGGAAAGCTCCTATAATTCACCCCTCCACTTT. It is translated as CTSSQPGESSYNSPLHF.